This TCR beta chain was recorded in a study of identifying expanded T cells in peripheral blood. Study results and caveats: Differentially abundant clones: 0.95 to 1.5 between replicates, around 17 at roughly 2 weeks, 19 to 20 at four. Across healthy donors, higher total template counts meant significantly greater approximately two-week count variance.

This clone was seen once. Antigen unknown. Generated by immunoSEQ multiplex PCR, the TCRdb table keeps only in-frame clones and is missing some. The table lists under 85,000 clones, around 84% of them singletons. During the collection period, no donor immune events like infections were recorded. The length of the CDR3 is 18 residues. The V gene lost 0 bases and the J gene lost 3 bases, with 16 bases spanning the gap. Germline lookup yields CDR1 SGHDT and CDR2 YYEEEE. Sequencing was performed on blood. This chain uses TRBV5-6 with TRBJ2-6; a possible D gene is TRBD1 (5 bases). The TCR sequence derives from a person aged 18 to 70 in good health. This CDR3 is CASSLVTGSSGGANVLTF. The CDR3 DNA follows: TGTGCCAGCAGCTTGGTTACAGGAAGTAGTGGTGGGGCCAACGTCCTGACTTTC.